The present TCR beta chain was sequenced within a study of T-cell reconstitution after alpha-beta-depleted transplantation in children. Preparation of the TCRbeta library used unique molecular identifiers. A single record per CDR3 protein comes from TCRdb applying MiXCR to the PCR reads. The sample holds around 380,000 distinct CDR3 sequences, approximately 10% seen once. CDR1 ENHRY and CDR2 SYGVKD come from the germline V gene. V lost 6 bases, J lost 0 bases, and 18 bases lay in between. This CDR3 spans 17 amino acids. This clonotype was seen only a few times. The receptor was derived from a human donor who donated a stem cell graft to a child with acute myeloid leukemia. The chain joins TRBV10-3 to TRBJ1-3; TRBD1 is a possible D gene (5 bases). Sequences were derived from PBMCs from the stem cell graft donor, sampled from the stem cell graft. The CDR3 DNA reads as TGTGCCATCAGGGGGCGGGTTGTCTCGAGCTCTGGAAACACCATATATTTT. Translated, it gives CAIRGRVVSSSGNTIYF.